This T cell receptor beta chain emerged from a study of shared clonotypes between healthy human individuals. Findings and limits, study-wide: What naive subsets generally showed was a larger estimated richness than memory subsets showed. Having only a few donors restricted how much genetic and exposure-history diversity was captured.

Healthy and HIV-negative, the adult donors had no recent acute infections or vaccinations. Per the study methods: Quality scores were absent from the junction-only immunoSEQ sequences, so filtering differed. Here immunoSEQ multiplex PCR was the method, and the copy in TCRdb shows in-frame clones only, minus some. D and trimming were read from the DNA, whereas the V and J calls and clone size are those reported in that table. This table holds a few hundred thousand clones, 65% to 70% found once. As to this clone: The target antigen is unknown.

Per the germline V gene, CDR1 is SGHAT and CDR2 is FQNNGV. The V end lost 2 bases, the J end lost 12 bases, and 17 bases lay between the germline ends. The CDR3 loop spans 14 amino acids. This sequence joins TRBV11-2 and TRBJ2-1, with D perhaps TRBD1 or TRBD2 (5 bases each). The sequence came from a man younger than 40 in good health. Sequencing used memory CD4+ T cells sorted from blood. Documented subset: CD45RA-negative fraction. The CDR3 loop is CASSLSEGKGWQFF. DNA of the CDR3: TGTGCCAGCAGCTTAAGCGAGGGGAAGGGTTGGCAGTTCTTC. The whole variable domain, remainder taken from reference TRBV11-2 and TRBJ2-1, is EAGVAQSPRYKIIEKRQSVAFWCNPISGHATLYWYQQILGQGPKLLIQFQNNGVVDDSQLPKDRFSAERLKGVDSTLKIQPAKLEDSAVYLCASSLSEGKGWQFFGPGTRLTVL.